What follows are 3 T cell receptor beta chains derived from one specimen sequenced in a study of blood T cell repertoires in COVID-19. Produced via immunoSEQ multiplex PCR; TCRdb's table is partial and in-frame only. The data hold 130,000 or so clones, with 85% to 90% observed a single time. Sequencing was performed on peripheral blood. These receptor sequences come from a woman between 55 and 75 years old with acute or convalescent COVID-19.

This clone showed up just a few times. CDR3 in DNA: TGCGCCAGCAGCTTGGCGTTGGGCGGGGGGGCATCAGATACGCAGTATTTT. Its protein product is CASSLALGGGASDTQYF. J is TRBJ2-3 and V is TRBV5-1, with 9 nucleotides matching TRBD2. The CDR3 is 17 amino acids. CDR1 and CDR2 (germline): SGHRS, YFSETQ. J lost 4 bases, V lost 0 bases, and 9 bases had no gene match.

V usage is TRBV19 and J usage is TRBJ1-5; 8 nucleotides line up with TRBD1. J lost 2 bases, V lost 1 base, and 7 bases had no gene match. CDR1 and CDR2 from the germline V gene are LNHDA and SQIVND (reference sequence). This CDR3 comprises 17 residues. CDR3 sequence (DNA): TGTGCCAGTAGTATAGTAATCTTGGGACAGGGCAATCAGCCCCAGCATTTT. Its translation: CASSIVILGQGNQPQHF.

V and J are TRBV19 and TRBJ1-4; unclear D gene. The V end lost 9 bases, the J end lost 8 bases, and 19 bases lay between the germline ends. Germline assignment: CDR1 LNHDA and CDR2 SQIVND (reference sequence). CDR3 length equals 14 residues. The CDR3 DNA is TGTGCCAGCAAGGTCCAGGCGCTATCAGAAAAACTGTTTTTT. This codes for CASKVQALSEKLFF.